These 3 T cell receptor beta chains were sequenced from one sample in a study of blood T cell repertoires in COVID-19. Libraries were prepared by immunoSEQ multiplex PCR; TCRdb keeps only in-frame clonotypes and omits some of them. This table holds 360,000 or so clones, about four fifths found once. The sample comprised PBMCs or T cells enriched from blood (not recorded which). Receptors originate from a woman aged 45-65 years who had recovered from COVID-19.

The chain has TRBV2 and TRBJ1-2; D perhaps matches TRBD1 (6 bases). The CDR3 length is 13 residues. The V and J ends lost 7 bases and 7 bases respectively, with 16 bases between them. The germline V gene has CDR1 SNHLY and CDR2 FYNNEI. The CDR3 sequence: CASTRDRSLGYTF. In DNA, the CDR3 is TGTGCCAGCACCCGAGACAGGAGCCTTGGCTACACCTTC. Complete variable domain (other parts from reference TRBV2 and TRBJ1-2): EPEVTQTPSHQVTQMGQEVILRCVPISNHLYFYWYRQILGQKVEFLVSFYNNEISEKSEIFDDQFSVERPDGSNFTLKIRSTKLEDSAMYFCASTRDRSLGYTFGSGTRLTVV.

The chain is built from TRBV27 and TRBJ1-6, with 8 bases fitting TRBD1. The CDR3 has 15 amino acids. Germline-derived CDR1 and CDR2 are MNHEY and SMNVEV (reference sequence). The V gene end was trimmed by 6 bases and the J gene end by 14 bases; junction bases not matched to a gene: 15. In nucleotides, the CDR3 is TGTGCCAGCAGCCCCCCCAGGGGGCCTCCAAATACCCTCCACTTT. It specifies CASSPPRGPPNTLHF.

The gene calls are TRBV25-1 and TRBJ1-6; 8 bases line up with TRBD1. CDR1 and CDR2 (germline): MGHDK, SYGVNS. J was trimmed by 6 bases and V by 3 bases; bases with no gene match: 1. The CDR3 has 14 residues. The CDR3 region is CASSEGTGNSPLHF. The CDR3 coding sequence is TGTGCCAGCAGTGAGGGGACAGGTAATTCACCCCTCCACTTT.